This is a list of T cell receptor beta chains from one sample in a study of beta chain features in type 1 diabetes. Assay used: immunoSEQ multiplex PCR; TCRdb lists only in-frame clones, some missing. The sample has about 250,000 clones; 14% are singletons. The sequencing input was naive CD4+ T cells from blood. The receptors derive from a middle-aged woman in good health. Each CDR3 is given with its conserved first and last residue. The order of the fields is clone size, J gene, D gene, V gene, CDR3 DNA, CDR3 protein. A D gene is named only where the DNA matches it firmly. Size is stated for part of the rows, as once, few or many counts, or as a class when the clone is expanded.

clone size: few
J gene: TRBJ2-1
D gene: TRBD2
V gene: TRBV5-1
CDR3 DNA: TGCGCCAGCAGCTTGGCTAGCGGGCTGTACAATGAGCAGTTCTTC
CDR3 protein: CASSLASGLYNEQFF

clone size: many
J gene: TRBJ1-4
D gene: .
V gene: TRBV7-9
CDR3 DNA: TGTGCCAGCAGCTTTCGTGGCAGCGGGGAAAAACTGTTTTTT
CDR3 protein: CASSFRGSGEKLFF

clone size: .
J gene: TRBJ2-2
D gene: .
V gene: TRBV14
CDR3 DNA: TGTGCCAGCAGTCCCGGGAGGAACACCGGGGAGCTGTTTTTT
CDR3 protein: CASSPGRNTGELFF

clone size: few
J gene: TRBJ1-5
D gene: TRBD1
V gene: TRBV19
CDR3 DNA: TGTGCCAGTACCTCGACAGGGGATAGCAATCAGCCCCAGCATTTT
CDR3 protein: CASTSTGDSNQPQHF

clone size: few
J gene: TRBJ2-7
D gene: TRBD2
V gene: TRBV29-1
CDR3 DNA: TGCAGCGTTGGTAGCGGGGGGAATTACGAGCAGTACTTC
CDR3 protein: CSVGSGGNYEQYF

clone size: few
J gene: TRBJ1-3
D gene: TRBD1
V gene: TRBV27
CDR3 DNA: TGTGCCACACGACAGGGGTCTGGAAACACCATATATTTT
CDR3 protein: CATRQGSGNTIYF

clone size: .
J gene: TRBJ1-5
D gene: TRBD1
V gene: TRBV5-5
CDR3 DNA: TGTGCCAGCAGCCATGAATCCGGGACAGGGGGCAATCAGCCCCAGCATTTT
CDR3 protein: CASSHESGTGGNQPQHF

clone size: .
J gene: TRBJ2-5
D gene: TRBD1
V gene: TRBV25-1
CDR3 DNA: TGTGCCAGCAGTGATCGACAGGGGGCTTCAGAGACCCAGTACTTC
CDR3 protein: CASSDRQGASETQYF

clone size: .
J gene: TRBJ1-3
D gene: .
V gene: TRBV18
CDR3 DNA: TGTGCCAGCTCACCGATTGTAGACTCTGGAAACACCATATATTTT
CDR3 protein: CASSPIVDSGNTIYF

clone size: .
J gene: TRBJ1-4
D gene: TRBD1
V gene: TRBV15
CDR3 DNA: TGTGCCACCAGCACCCGGACAGGGGGAGAGGGAAAACTGTTTTTT
CDR3 protein: CATSTRTGGEGKLFF

clone size: .
J gene: TRBJ2-1
D gene: TRBD2
V gene: TRBV5-1
CDR3 DNA: TGCGCCAGCAGCGCCAGGGAGGTCGGGGGACTAGCGGGGGCTTACAATGAGCAGTTCTTC
CDR3 protein: CASSAREVGGLAGAYNEQFF

clone size: few
J gene: TRBJ1-1
D gene: .
V gene: TRBV29-1
CDR3 DNA: TGCAGCGTTGATGGGCAGAGAAACACTGAAGCTTTCTTT
CDR3 protein: CSVDGQRNTEAFF

clone size: few
J gene: TRBJ2-3
D gene: TRBD2
V gene: TRBV7-2
CDR3 DNA: TGTGCCAGCAGCCCCCTTTTTGAGGTAGCGGGGGGGACAGATACGCAGTATTTT
CDR3 protein: CASSPLFEVAGGTDTQYF

clone size: few
J gene: TRBJ1-4
D gene: .
V gene: TRBV29-1
CDR3 DNA: TGCAGCGTTGACCATGGGACTGTGGGAGAAAAACTGTTTTTT
CDR3 protein: CSVDHGTVGEKLFF

clone size: few
J gene: TRBJ2-7
D gene: .
V gene: TRBV4-1
CDR3 DNA: TGCGCCAGCAGCCAAGGGGCTATACAGGGCGGCAACGAGCAGTACTTC
CDR3 protein: CASSQGAIQGGNEQYF

clone size: .
J gene: TRBJ1-5
D gene: TRBD1
V gene: TRBV6-5
CDR3 DNA: TGTGCCAGCAGTTACACAGGGGTCGGCCAGCCCCAGCATTTT
CDR3 protein: CASSYTGVGQPQHF

clone size: .
J gene: TRBJ2-5
D gene: TRBD1
V gene: TRBV4-1
CDR3 DNA: TGCGCCAGCAGCCTAAAGGGACAGGGGGACTTGTACCAAGAGACCCAGTACTTC
CDR3 protein: CASSLKGQGDLYQETQYF

clone size: few
J gene: TRBJ2-3
D gene: .
V gene: TRBV15
CDR3 DNA: TGTGCCACCAGCCTTCCGGGACTCGAAAAAGATACGCAGTATTTT
CDR3 protein: CATSLPGLEKDTQYF